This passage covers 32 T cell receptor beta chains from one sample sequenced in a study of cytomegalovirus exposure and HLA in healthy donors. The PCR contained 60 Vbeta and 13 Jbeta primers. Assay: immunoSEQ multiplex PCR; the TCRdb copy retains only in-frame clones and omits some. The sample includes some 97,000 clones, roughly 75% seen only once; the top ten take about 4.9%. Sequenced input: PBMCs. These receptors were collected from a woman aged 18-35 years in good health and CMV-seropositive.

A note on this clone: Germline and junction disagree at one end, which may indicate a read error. Here the CDR3 reads CSVGETSEVEQLF. The CDR3, as DNA: TGCAGCGTTGGGGAGACTAGCGAGGTTGAGCAGCTCTTC. The chain joins TRBV29-1 to TRBJ2-1; 8 positions agree with TRBD2. CDR3 length equals 13 residues. The germline gives CDR1 SQVTM, CDR2 ANQGSEA.

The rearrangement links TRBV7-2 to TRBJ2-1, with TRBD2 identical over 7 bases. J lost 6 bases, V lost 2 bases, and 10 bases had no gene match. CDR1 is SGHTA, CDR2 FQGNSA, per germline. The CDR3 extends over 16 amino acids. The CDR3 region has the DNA TGTGCCAGCAGCTTATTAGGTCTTAGCGGGCCCAATGAGCAGTTCTTC. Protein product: CASSLLGLSGPNEQFF.

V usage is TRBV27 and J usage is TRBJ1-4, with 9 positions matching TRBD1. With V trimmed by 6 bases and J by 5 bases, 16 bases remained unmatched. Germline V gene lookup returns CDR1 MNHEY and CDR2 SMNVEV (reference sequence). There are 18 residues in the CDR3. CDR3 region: CASRRAGTGYLMNEKLFF. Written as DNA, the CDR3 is TGTGCCAGCAGGCGGGCCGGGACAGGGTACCTCATGAATGAAAAACTGTTTTTT.

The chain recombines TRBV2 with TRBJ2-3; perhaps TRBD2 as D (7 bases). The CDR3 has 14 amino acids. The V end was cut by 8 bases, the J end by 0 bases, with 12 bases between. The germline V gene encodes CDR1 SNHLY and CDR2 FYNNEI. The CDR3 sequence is CASARGLSTDTQYF. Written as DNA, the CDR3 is TGTGCCAGCGCGCGGGGGCTAAGCACAGATACGCAGTATTTT.

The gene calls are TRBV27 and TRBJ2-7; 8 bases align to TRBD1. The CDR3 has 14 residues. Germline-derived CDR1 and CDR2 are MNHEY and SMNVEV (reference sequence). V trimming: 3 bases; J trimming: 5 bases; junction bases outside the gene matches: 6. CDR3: CASSLSRGRDEQYF. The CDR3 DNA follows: TGTGCCAGCAGTTTGAGCAGGGGGCGGGACGAGCAGTACTTC.

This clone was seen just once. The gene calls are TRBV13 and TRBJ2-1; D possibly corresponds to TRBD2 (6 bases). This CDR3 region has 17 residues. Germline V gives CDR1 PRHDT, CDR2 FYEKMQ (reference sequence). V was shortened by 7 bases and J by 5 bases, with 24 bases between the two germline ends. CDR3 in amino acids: CASTRGGTDLGNNEQFF. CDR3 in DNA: TGTGCCAGCACCAGAGGCGGGACTGACTTGGGGAACAATGAGCAGTTCTTC.

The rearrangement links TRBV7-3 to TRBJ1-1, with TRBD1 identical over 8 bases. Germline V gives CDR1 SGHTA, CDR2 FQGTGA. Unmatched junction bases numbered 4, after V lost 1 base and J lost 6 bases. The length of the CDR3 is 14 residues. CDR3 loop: CASSLIGQGSEAFF. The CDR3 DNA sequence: TGTGCCAGCAGCTTAATAGGACAGGGATCTGAAGCTTTCTTT. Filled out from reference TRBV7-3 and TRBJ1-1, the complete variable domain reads GAGVSQTPSNKVTEKGKYVELRCDPISGHTALYWYRQSLGQGPEFLIYFQGTGAADDSGLPNDRFFAVRPEGSVSTLKIQRTERGDSAVYLCASSLIGQGSEAFFGQGTRLTVV.

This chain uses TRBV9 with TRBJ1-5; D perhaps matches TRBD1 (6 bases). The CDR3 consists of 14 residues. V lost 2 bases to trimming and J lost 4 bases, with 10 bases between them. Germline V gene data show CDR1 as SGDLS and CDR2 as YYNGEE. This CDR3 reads CASSVGDINQPQHF. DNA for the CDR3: TGTGCCAGCAGCGTGGGGGACATTAATCAGCCCCAGCATTTT.

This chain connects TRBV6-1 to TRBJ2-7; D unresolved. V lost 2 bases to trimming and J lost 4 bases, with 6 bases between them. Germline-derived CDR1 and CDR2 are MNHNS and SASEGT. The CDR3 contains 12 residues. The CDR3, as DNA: TGTGCCAGCAGTGAATTGAGGTACGAGCAGTACTTC. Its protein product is CASSELRYEQYF.

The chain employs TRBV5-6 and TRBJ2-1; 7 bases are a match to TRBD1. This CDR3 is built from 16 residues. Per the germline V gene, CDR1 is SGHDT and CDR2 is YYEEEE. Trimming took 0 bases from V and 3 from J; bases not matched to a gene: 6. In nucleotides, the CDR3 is TGTGCCAGCAGCTTGGGGACAGGACCGGACTACAATGAGCAGTTCTTC. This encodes CASSLGTGPDYNEQFF.

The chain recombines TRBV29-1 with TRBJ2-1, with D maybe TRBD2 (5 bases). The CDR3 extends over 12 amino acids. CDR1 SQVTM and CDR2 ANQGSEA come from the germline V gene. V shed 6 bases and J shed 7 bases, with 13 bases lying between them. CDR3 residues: CSVLAPGNEQFF. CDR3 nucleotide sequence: TGCAGCGTGTTAGCTCCGGGGAATGAGCAGTTCTTC.

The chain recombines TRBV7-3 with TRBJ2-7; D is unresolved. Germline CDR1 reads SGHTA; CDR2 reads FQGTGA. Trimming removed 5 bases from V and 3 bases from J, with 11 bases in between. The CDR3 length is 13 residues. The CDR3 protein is CASSPYPGYEQYF. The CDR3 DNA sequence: TGTGCCAGCAGCCCCTACCCTGGCTACGAGCAGTACTTC.

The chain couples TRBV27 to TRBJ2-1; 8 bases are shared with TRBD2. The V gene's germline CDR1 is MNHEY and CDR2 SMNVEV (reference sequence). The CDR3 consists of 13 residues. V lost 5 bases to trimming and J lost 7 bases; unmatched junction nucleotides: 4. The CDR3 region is CASSLGTRNEQFF. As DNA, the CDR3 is TGTGCCAGCAGTCTCGGGACTAGAAATGAGCAGTTCTTC.

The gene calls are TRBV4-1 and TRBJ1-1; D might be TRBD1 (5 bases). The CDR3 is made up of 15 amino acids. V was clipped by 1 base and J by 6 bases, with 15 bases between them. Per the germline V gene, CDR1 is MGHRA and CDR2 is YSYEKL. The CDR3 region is CASSQGIGRDPEAFF. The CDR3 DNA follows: TGCGCCAGCAGCCAAGGAATAGGGAGGGACCCTGAAGCTTTCTTT.

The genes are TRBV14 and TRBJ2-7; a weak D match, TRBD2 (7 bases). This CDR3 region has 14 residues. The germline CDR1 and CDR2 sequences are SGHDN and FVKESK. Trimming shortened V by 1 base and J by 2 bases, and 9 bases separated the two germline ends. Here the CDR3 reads CASSQGGGPYEQYF. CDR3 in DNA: TGTGCCAGCAGCCAAGGGGGGGGGCCCTACGAGCAGTACTTC.

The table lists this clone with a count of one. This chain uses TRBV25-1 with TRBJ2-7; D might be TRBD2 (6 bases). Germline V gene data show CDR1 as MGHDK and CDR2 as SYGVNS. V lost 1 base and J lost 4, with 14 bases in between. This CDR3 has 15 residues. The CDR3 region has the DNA TGTGCCAGCAGTGAATGGCGGGGCCCCTCTTACGAGCAGTACTTC. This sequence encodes CASSEWRGPSYEQYF.

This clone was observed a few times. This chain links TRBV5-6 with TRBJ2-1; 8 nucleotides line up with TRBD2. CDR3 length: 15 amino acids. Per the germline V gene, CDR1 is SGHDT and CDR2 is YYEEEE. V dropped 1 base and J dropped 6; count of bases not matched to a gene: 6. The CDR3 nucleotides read TGTGCCAGCAGCTTGAAGGGACTAGTAGGCAATGAGCAGTTCTTC. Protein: CASSLKGLVGNEQFF. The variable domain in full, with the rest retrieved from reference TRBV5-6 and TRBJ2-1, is DAGVTQSPTHLIKTRGQQVTLRCSPKSGHDTVSWYQQALGQGPQFIFQYYEEEERQRGNFPDRFSGHQFPNYSSELNVNALLLGDSALYLCASSLKGLVGNEQFFGPGTRLTVL.

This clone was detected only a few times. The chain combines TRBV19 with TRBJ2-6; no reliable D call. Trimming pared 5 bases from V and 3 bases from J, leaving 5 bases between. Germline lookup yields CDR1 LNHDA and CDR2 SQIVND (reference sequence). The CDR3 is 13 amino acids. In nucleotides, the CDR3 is TGTGCCAGTAGTGTTAGTGGGGCCAACGTCCTGACTTTC. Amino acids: CASSVSGANVLTF.

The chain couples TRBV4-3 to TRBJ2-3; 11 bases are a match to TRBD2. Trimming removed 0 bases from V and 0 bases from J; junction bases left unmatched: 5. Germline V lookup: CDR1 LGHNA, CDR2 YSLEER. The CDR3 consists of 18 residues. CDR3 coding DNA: TGCGCCAGCAGCCAAGACCCTGGGACTAGCGGAAGCACAGATACGCAGTATTTT. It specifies CASSQDPGTSGSTDTQYF.

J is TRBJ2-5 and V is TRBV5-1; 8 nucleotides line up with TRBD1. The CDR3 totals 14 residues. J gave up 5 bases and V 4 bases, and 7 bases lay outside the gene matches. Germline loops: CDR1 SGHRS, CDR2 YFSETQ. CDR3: CASSDDRGWETQYF. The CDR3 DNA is TGCGCCAGCAGCGACGACAGGGGATGGGAGACCCAGTACTTC.

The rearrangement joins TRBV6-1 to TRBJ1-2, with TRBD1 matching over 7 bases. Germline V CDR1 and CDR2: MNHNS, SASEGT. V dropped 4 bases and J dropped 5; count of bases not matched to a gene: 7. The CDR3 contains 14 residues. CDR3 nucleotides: TGTGCCAGCAGTGCGGCGGGACAGCTTTATGGCTACACCTTC. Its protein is CASSAAGQLYGYTF.

The DNA for the CDR3 is TGTGCCTGGCAACTAGCGAGCTCCTACAATGAGCAGTTCTTC. This encodes CAWQLASSYNEQFF. The chain joins TRBV30 to TRBJ2-1; 7 nucleotides match TRBD2. The V gene's germline CDR1 is GTSNPN and CDR2 SVGIG (reference sequence). This CDR3 has 14 residues. Trimming removed 5 bases from V and 0 bases from J; junction bases left unmatched: 4.

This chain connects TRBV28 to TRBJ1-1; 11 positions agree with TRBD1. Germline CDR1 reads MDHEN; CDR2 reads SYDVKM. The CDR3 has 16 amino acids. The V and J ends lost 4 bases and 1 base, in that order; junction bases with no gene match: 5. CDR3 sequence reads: CASSSGQGGWNTEAFF. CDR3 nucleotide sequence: TGTGCCAGCAGTTCGGGACAGGGGGGCTGGAACACTGAAGCTTTCTTT.

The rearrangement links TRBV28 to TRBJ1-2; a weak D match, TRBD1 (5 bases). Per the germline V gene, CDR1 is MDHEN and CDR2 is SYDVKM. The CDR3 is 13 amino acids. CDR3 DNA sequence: TGTGCGGGGTTCGGGGGGTCCGACTATGGCTACACCTTC. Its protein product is CAGFGGSDYGYTF.

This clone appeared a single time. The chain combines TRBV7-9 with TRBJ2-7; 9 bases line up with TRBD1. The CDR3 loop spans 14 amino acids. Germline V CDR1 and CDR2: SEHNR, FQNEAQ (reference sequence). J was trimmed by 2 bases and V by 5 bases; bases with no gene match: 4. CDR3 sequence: CASSPQGATYEQYF. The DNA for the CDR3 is TGTGCCAGCAGCCCACAGGGGGCGACCTACGAGCAGTACTTC.

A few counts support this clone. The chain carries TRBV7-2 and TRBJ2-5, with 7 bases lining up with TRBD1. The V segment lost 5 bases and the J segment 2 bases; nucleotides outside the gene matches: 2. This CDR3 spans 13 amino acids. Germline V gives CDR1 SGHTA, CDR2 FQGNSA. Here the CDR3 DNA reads TGTGCCAGCAGCCAGGGGGATCAAGAGACCCAGTACTTC. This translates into CASSQGDQETQYF.

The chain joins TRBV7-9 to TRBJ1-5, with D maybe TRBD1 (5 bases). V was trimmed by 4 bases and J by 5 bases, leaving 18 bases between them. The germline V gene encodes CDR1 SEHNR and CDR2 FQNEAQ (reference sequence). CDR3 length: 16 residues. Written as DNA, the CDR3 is TGTGCCAGCAGCTCCCAGTGGGGCGAAAGCGATCAGCCCCAGCATTTT. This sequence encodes CASSSQWGESDQPQHF.

The DNA for the CDR3 is TGCGCCAGCAGCTTGATCACAGGAGAGACCCAGTACTTC. Amino acid sequence: CASSLITGETQYF. The rearrangement joins TRBV5-1 to TRBJ2-5; a weak D match, TRBD1 (5 bases). This CDR3 has 13 amino acids. Germline V gene lookup returns CDR1 SGHRS and CDR2 YFSETQ. The V gene lost 1 base and the J gene lost 4 bases, with 8 bases spanning the gap.

CDR3 nucleotides: TGTGCCAGCAGCCTACCGGGACAGGGGTCCCCTGGAGCTTTCTTT. Its protein is CASSLPGQGSPGAFF. The rearrangement uses TRBV7-9 and TRBJ1-1; 10 nucleotides line up with TRBD1. The CDR3 contains 15 residues. Germline trimming cut 5 bases from V and 10 bases from J; bases unmatched to any gene: 13. Germline CDR1 reads SEHNR; CDR2 reads FQNEAQ (reference sequence).

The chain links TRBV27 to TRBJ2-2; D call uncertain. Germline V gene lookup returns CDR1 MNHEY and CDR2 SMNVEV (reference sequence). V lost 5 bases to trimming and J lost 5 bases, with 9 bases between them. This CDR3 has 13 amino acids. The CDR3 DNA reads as TGTGCCAGCAGTCCCGGAGTTACCGGGGAGCTGTTTTTT. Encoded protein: CASSPGVTGELFF.

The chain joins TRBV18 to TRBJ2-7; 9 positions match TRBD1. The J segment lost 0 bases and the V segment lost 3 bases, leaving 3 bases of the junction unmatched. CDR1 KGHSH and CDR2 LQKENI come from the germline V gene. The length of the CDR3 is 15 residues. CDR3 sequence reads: CASSPGQGNSYEQYF. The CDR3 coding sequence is TGTGCCAGCTCACCGGGACAGGGAAACTCCTACGAGCAGTACTTC.

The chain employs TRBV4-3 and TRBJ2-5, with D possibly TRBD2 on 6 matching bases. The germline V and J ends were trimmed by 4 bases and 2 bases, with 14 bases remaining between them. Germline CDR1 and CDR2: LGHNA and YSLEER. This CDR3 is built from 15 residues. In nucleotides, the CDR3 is TGCGCCAGCAGCCTCGTACTAGCTGAACAAGAGACCCAGTACTTC. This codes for CASSLVLAEQETQYF.